Listed here are 27 T cell receptor beta chains from one sample, sequenced in a study of cytomegalovirus exposure and HLA in healthy donors. Produced via immunoSEQ multiplex PCR; TCRdb's table is partial and in-frame only. The data hold roughly 250,000 clones, with about 90% observed a single time. Material for sequencing was PBMCs. These receptors came from a woman aged 30 to 39 in good health and CMV-seropositive.

This chain links TRBV5-1 with TRBJ2-2; D gene unclear. Trimming took off 4 bases at V and 5 bases at J, with 12 bases between the two ends. This CDR3 contains 14 residues. Germline assignment: CDR1 SGHRS and CDR2 YFSETQ. CDR3 nucleotide sequence: TGCGCCAGCAGCACCCAACGAGAAACCGGGGAGCTGTTTTTT. Residues: CASSTQRETGELFF.

In this sample, this clone turned up a few times. The gene calls are TRBV7-9 and TRBJ2-2; possible D gene TRBD2, 6 bases. Per germline, CDR1 SEHNR and CDR2 FQNEAQ (reference sequence). The CDR3 has 15 amino acids. V was shortened by 2 bases and J by 6 bases, with 13 bases between the two germline ends. CDR3 sequence (DNA): TGTGCCAGCAGCTTACCGGGGAGGCCACCCGGGGAGCTGTTTTTT. This sequence encodes CASSLPGRPPGELFF.

The chain couples TRBV27 to TRBJ2-1, with 8 positions matching TRBD2. Trimming at V came to 2 bases and at J to 5 bases, leaving 5 bases not matched to a gene. The CDR3 runs to 15 residues. Germline CDR1 is MNHEY and CDR2 is SMNVEV (reference sequence). DNA for the CDR3: TGTGCCAGCAGTTTAAGCGGGAGTGGCGACAATGAGCAGTTCTTC. As protein: CASSLSGSGDNEQFF.

The rearrangement links TRBV19 to TRBJ2-3, with 12 bases matching TRBD2. Germline V gene sequence: CDR1 LNHDA, CDR2 SQIVND (reference sequence). The CDR3 is made up of 17 amino acids. V was clipped by 5 bases and J by 4 bases; unmatched bases: 10. In nucleotides, the CDR3 is TGTGCCAGTAGTCGCCGACTAGCGGGAGATGTCGCAGATACGCAGTATTTT. It encodes CASSRRLAGDVADTQYF.

The rearrangement links TRBV7-2 to TRBJ1-2; D is undetermined. This CDR3 contains 11 residues. V was trimmed by 3 bases and J by 8 bases, leaving 7 bases between them. Germline CDR1 SGHTA, CDR2 FQGNSA. The CDR3 DNA follows: TGTGCCAGCAGCTTTACAGTAGGCTACACCTTC. Translated: CASSFTVGYTF.

The chain has TRBV29-1 and TRBJ2-3; 8 nucleotides align to TRBD2. The CDR3 sequence is 17 residues long. Germline CDR1 reads SQVTM; CDR2 reads ANQGSEA. The V and J ends lost 5 bases and 0 bases, in that order; junction bases with no gene match: 13. The CDR3: CSVSGTSHPSSTDTQYF. In nucleotides, the CDR3 is TGCAGCGTTTCCGGGACTAGTCACCCATCTAGCACAGATACGCAGTATTTT.

The V and J genes are TRBV10-2 and TRBJ2-7; 7 bases align to TRBD1. Germline trimming cut 6 bases from V and 0 bases from J; bases unmatched to any gene: 2. Germline loops: CDR1 WSHSY, CDR2 SAAADI. This CDR3 is built from 13 residues. Here the CDR3 reads CASSRDSSYEQYF. The CDR3 region has the DNA TGCGCCAGCAGCCGGGACAGCTCCTACGAGCAGTACTTC.

The chain carries TRBV9 and TRBJ2-3; D is uncertain. The CDR3 length is 13 residues. Germline assignment: CDR1 SGDLS and CDR2 YYNGEE. Trimming removed 0 bases from V and 4 bases from J, with 6 bases in between. Written as DNA, the CDR3 is TGTGCCAGCAGCGTAGGCGGCCCAGATACGCAGTATTTT. Translating it yields CASSVGGPDTQYF.

The chain recombines TRBV27 with TRBJ1-2; D is ambiguous. Trimming took 4 bases from V and 1 from J, leaving 10 bases between them. Germline V gives CDR1 MNHEY, CDR2 SMNVEV (reference sequence). The length of the CDR3 is 14 residues. The CDR3 DNA reads as TGTGCCAGCAGTTCAGGACGGGGTAACTATGGCTACACCTTC. Amino acid sequence: CASSSGRGNYGYTF.

The CDR3 loop is CASSQDLYGTEASYEQYF. The CDR3 nucleotides read TGTGCCAGCAGCCAAGACCTGTACGGCACAGAAGCTTCCTACGAGCAGTACTTC. The chain couples TRBV4-2 to TRBJ2-7; D not resolved. CDR3 length: 18 residues. Between the trimmed V and J ends, which lost 0 bases and 1 base, there was a span of 19 bases. Germline V gene sequence: CDR1 LGHNA, CDR2 YNFKEQ.

The chain carries TRBV5-6 and TRBJ2-7; the match to TRBD1 covers 11 bases. The trim removed 5 bases at V and 2 bases at J, leaving 3 bases unmatched. CDR1 and CDR2 (germline): SGHDT, YYEEEE. There are 14 residues in the CDR3. The CDR3 DNA reads TGTGCCAGCAGAGCGGGACAGGGGGCCTACGAGCAGTACTTC. This encodes CASRAGQGAYEQYF. Full variable domain (outside the CDR3, taken from reference TRBV5-6 and TRBJ2-7): DAGVTQSPTHLIKTRGQQVTLRCSPKSGHDTVSWYQQALGQGPQFIFQYYEEEERQRGNFPDRFSGHQFPNYSSELNVNALLLGDSALYLCASRAGQGAYEQYFGPGTRLTVT.

V gene TRBV18 combines with J gene TRBJ2-7, with TRBD1 matching 7 bases. This CDR3 region has 12 residues. V lost 4 bases to trimming and J lost 5 bases; unmatched junction nucleotides: 2. Germline lookup yields CDR1 KGHSH and CDR2 LQKENI. CDR3 residues: CASSLTGDEQYF. As DNA, the CDR3 is TGTGCCAGCTCACTAACAGGGGACGAGCAGTACTTC. Full variable domain (rest looked up from reference TRBV18 and TRBJ2-7): NAGVMQNPRHLVRRRGQEARLRCSPMKGHSHVYWYRQLPEEGLKFMVYLQKENIIDESGMPKERFSAEFPKEGPSILRIQQVVRGDSAAYFCASSLTGDEQYFGPGTRLTVT.

This clone was seen a handful of times. The chain links TRBV19 to TRBJ1-5; tentative D call: TRBD1 (5 bases). The V and J ends lost 6 bases and 3 bases respectively, with 9 bases between them. CDR3 length: 13 amino acids. Germline CDR1 LNHDA, CDR2 SQIVND (reference sequence). The CDR3 region has the DNA TGTGCCAGTAGAAGACAGATCAATCAGCCCCAGCATTTT. This encodes CASRRQINQPQHF.

As regards this clone: Different DNA sequences within this sample yield the same CDR3. V usage is TRBV4-1 and J usage is TRBJ2-5; 7 bases line up with TRBD2. Losses at the gene ends were 3 bases for V and 0 bases for J; bases not matched to a gene: 4. Germline-derived CDR1 and CDR2 are MGHRA and YSYEKL. The CDR3 is 15 residues long. CDR3 sequence: CASSQGGTDQETQYF. The CDR3 bases are TGCGCCAGCAGCCAGGGGGGGACGGACCAAGAGACCCAGTACTTC.

CDR3 DNA: TGTGCCTGGAGTGCTGGCCTAGCGGGCGATGGGGATGAGCAGTTCTTC. Translated, it gives CAWSAGLAGDGDEQFF. The chain recombines TRBV30 with TRBJ2-1; 8 nucleotides match TRBD2. Trimming cost V 1 base and J 8 bases; bases outside gene matches: 13. Per the germline V gene, CDR1 is GTSNPN and CDR2 is SVGIG (reference sequence). The CDR3 length is 16 residues.

The chain carries TRBV21-1 and TRBJ2-7; the table's D call, TRBD1, was not checked against the DNA. TRBV21-1 is classified as a pseudogene. The CDR3 spans 14 residues. DNA for the CDR3: TGTGCCAGCAGAGCCGGGACAGGCCACTACGAGCAGTACTTC. Protein: CASRAGTGHYEQYF.

The V and J genes are TRBV5-1 and TRBJ2-3; D unclear. The CDR3 contains 14 residues. The V gene's germline CDR1 is SGHRS and CDR2 YFSETQ. The V and J ends lost 0 bases and 2 bases respectively, with 7 bases between them. CDR3 sequence reads: CASSLGAVTDTQYF. The CDR3 DNA sequence: TGCGCCAGCAGCTTGGGTGCGGTCACAGATACGCAGTATTTT. Full variable domain (remainder filled in from reference TRBV5-1 and TRBJ2-3): KAGVTQTPRYLIKTRGQQVTLSCSPISGHRSVSWYQQTPGQGLQFLFEYFSETQRNKGNFPGRFSGRQFSNSRSEMNVSTLELGDSALYLCASSLGAVTDTQYFGPGTRLTVL.

In nucleotides, the CDR3 is TGCGCCAGCAGCTTGCTAACAGGGGCCGGGGCTGAAGCTTTCTTT. Translated: CASSLLTGAGAEAFF. This chain links TRBV5-1 with TRBJ1-1; 7 bases fit TRBD1. The CDR3 has 15 residues. The J segment lost 6 bases and the V segment lost 1 base, leaving 9 bases of the junction unmatched. Germline assignment: CDR1 SGHRS and CDR2 YFSETQ.

The genes are TRBV6-1 and TRBJ2-7; possible D gene TRBD1, 5 bases. The V gene's germline CDR1 is MNHNS and CDR2 SASEGT. The germline V and J ends were trimmed by 1 base and 2 bases, with 15 bases remaining between them. The CDR3 consists of 16 residues. CDR3 sequence (DNA): TGTGCCAGCAGTGAAGTTTGGATGGGGCCAGCCTACGAGCAGTACTTC. It specifies CASSEVWMGPAYEQYF.

The genes are TRBV6-1 and TRBJ2-2, with 8 bases fitting TRBD2. This CDR3 comprises 18 residues. Germline-derived CDR1 and CDR2 are MNHNS and SASEGT. The V and J ends lost 3 bases and 3 bases, in that order; junction bases with no gene match: 12. CDR3 sequence: CASSEPSGRLTDTGELFF. In DNA, the CDR3 is TGTGCCAGCAGTGAGCCCAGCGGGAGATTGACGGACACCGGGGAGCTGTTTTTT.

This clone was recorded only once. The CDR3 protein is CASSLFSGEKLFF. The CDR3 nucleotides are TGTGCCAGCAGTTTATTCTCGGGTGAAAAACTGTTTTTT. The chain uses TRBV27 and TRBJ1-4; D remains ambiguous. Germline CDR1 and CDR2: MNHEY and SMNVEV (reference sequence). The V end lost 1 base, the J end lost 7 bases, and 7 bases lay between the germline ends. The CDR3 is made up of 13 amino acids.

This chain connects TRBV6-5 to TRBJ2-2, with D possibly being TRBD2 (6 bases). This CDR3 is built from 12 residues. Per the germline V gene, CDR1 is MNHEY and CDR2 is SVGAGI. Trimming stripped 6 bases from V and 7 bases from J, with 9 bases between. CDR3 in DNA: TGTGCCAGCAGGCGGGATATCGGGGAGCTGTTTTTT. Protein sequence: CASRRDIGELFF.

The chain carries TRBV11-2 and TRBJ1-1; 8 nucleotides agree with TRBD1. This CDR3 is built from 16 residues. Germline V gene data show CDR1 as SGHAT and CDR2 as FQNNGV. V lost 2 bases to trimming and J lost 1 base; unmatched junction nucleotides: 6. The CDR3 DNA reads as TGTGCCAGCAGCTTAATTAAGGGACAGGCGAACACTGAAGCTTTCTTT. Its protein is CASSLIKGQANTEAFF.

The V gene is TRBV19, the J gene TRBJ1-4, with D perhaps matching TRBD1 (5 bases). The V gene lost 7 bases and the J gene lost 8 bases, with 14 bases spanning the gap. The CDR3 contains 13 residues. Germline CDR1 LNHDA, CDR2 SQIVND (reference sequence). The DNA for the CDR3 is TGTGCCAGTATGGGGGAGGCCGGAGAAAAACTGTTTTTT. Translating it yields CASMGEAGEKLFF.

The rearrangement links TRBV12-5 to TRBJ1-1; D call uncertain. CDR1 and CDR2 from the germline V gene are LGHNT and FRNRAP. This CDR3 is built from 14 residues. The germline V and J ends were trimmed by 4 bases and 3 bases, with 12 bases remaining between them. CDR3 loop: CASGYVGGDTEAFF. CDR3 coding DNA: TGTGCTAGTGGTTACGTAGGAGGCGACACTGAAGCTTTCTTT.

The J gene is TRBJ2-7, the V gene TRBV2; perhaps TRBD2 as D (6 bases). Germline values: CDR1 SNHLY, CDR2 FYNNEI. The CDR3 has 15 residues. The V end was cut by 4 bases, the J end by 2 bases, with 15 bases between. The CDR3 reads CASSGGGENPYEQYF. In DNA form, the CDR3 reads TGTGCCAGCAGTGGGGGCGGGGAGAACCCCTACGAGCAGTACTTC.

This clone was picked up one time. The V gene is TRBV28, the J gene TRBJ1-5; maybe TRBD1 (5 bases). V was trimmed by 9 bases and J by 6 bases, leaving 18 bases between them. The CDR3 length is 14 residues. The germline CDR1 and CDR2 sequences are MDHEN and SYDVKM. CDR3 coding DNA: TGTGCCAGTACGGGAGGGAGGGACTTTCAGCCCCAGCATTTT. Translating gives CASTGGRDFQPQHF.